This T cell receptor beta chain was sequenced for a study of blood T cell repertoires in COVID-19. Using immunoSEQ multiplex PCR, the repertoire was profiled, and TCRdb retains in-frame clones only, with some absent. The table lists 250,000 to 300,000 clones, about 90% of them singletons. V lost 4 bases to trimming and J lost 5 bases; unmatched junction nucleotides: 13. Germline-derived CDR1 and CDR2 are SGHAT and FQNNGV. The CDR3 length is 18 residues. Sequencing used peripheral blood. The TCR sequence derives from a young woman with COVID-19, enrolled during active disease. V and J are TRBV11-2 and TRBJ2-3, with 12 bases identical to TRBD2. This CDR3 is CASSSSILAGGPKDTQYF. The CDR3 DNA reads TGTGCCAGCAGCTCAAGTATCCTAGCGGGGGGGCCTAAAGATACGCAGTATTTT.